These 18 T cell receptor beta chains share one sample of origin, sequenced in a study of tumor-infiltrating lymphocytes in primary liver carcinoma. Each 20-30 mg portion of unsorted bulk tissue served as the source for co-extraction of RNA and DNA. TCR beta cDNA was reverse-transcribed from about 500 ng of total RNA. The reaction used a constant-region primer and ProtoScript II reverse transcriptase. Nested multiplex PCR, run for three rounds with slightly modified ARM-PCR, yielded TCR beta libraries. The first two PCR rounds used TRBV1-TRBV30 primers with a Cbeta primer, 9 to 10 cycles each. TCRdb independently ran MiXCR on the multiplex PCR reads; one entry per CDR3 protein. Of approximately 190,000 distinct CDR3 sequences listed, about 85% are singletons. Sequences were obtained from tumor tissue from primary liver carcinoma. The receptors were gathered from a middle-aged man with primary liver carcinoma and hepatitis B virus infection.

A note on this clonotype: One end of the junction fails to match germline, which may point to a read error. The chain has TRBV4-2 and TRBJ2-7; D is undetermined. CDR3 size: 14 residues. The V gene's germline CDR1 is LGHNA and CDR2 YNFKEQ. CDR3 bases: TGTGCCAGCTGCCAAGAAGCTCGAGCCCACGAGCAGTACTTC. Translated: CASCQEARAHEQYF.

This clonotype was observed at least ten times. This sequence joins TRBV5-4 and TRBJ2-2; 8 nucleotides line up with TRBD2. With 0 bases clipped from V and 2 bases from J, the junction kept 3 bases outside the gene matches. Germline V gene sequence: CDR1 SGHNT, CDR2 YYREEE (reference sequence). The CDR3 totals 16 residues. For the CDR3, the DNA is TGTGCCAGCAGCTTGGTGAGCGGGAGCAACACCGGGGAGCTGTTTTTT. Its protein product is CASSLVSGSNTGELFF.

The chain links TRBV5-5 to TRBJ2-7; no clear D. Germline V gene sequence: CDR1 SGHKS, CDR2 YYEKEE (reference sequence). V lost 6 bases to trimming and J lost 3 bases, with 19 bases between them. This CDR3 contains 15 residues. CDR3 nucleotide sequence: TGTGCCAGCAACTTAGGCGGTACCACTCGCTACGAGCAGTACTTC. Translation gives CASNLGGTTRYEQYF.

The count of this clonotype is one. Compared with germline, one end of the junction differs, possibly owing to a read error. V usage is TRBV6-5 and J usage is TRBJ2-7; the match to TRBD2 covers 10 bases. This CDR3 spans 14 amino acids. Germline V gene sequence: CDR1 MNHEY, CDR2 SVGAGI. The CDR3 nucleotides read TGTGCAAGCAATGGGACTAGCGCGGCCTACGAGCAGTACTTC. This encodes CASNGTSAAYEQYF.

With respect to this clonotype: The junction shows a germline mismatch at one end, possibly a read error. The V and J genes are TRBV6-6 and TRBJ1-3; a weak D match, TRBD1 (5 bases). The CDR3 is made up of 15 amino acids. Germline CDR1 is MNHNY and CDR2 is SVGAGI (reference sequence). CDR3 protein: CTSRPGGGSGNTIYF. CDR3 coding DNA: TGTACCAGCAGACCCGGGGGGGGCTCTGGAAACACCATATATTTT.

On this clonotype: Germline and junction disagree at one end, which may indicate a read error. The J gene is TRBJ2-1, the V gene TRBV7-9; the D gene is possibly TRBD1 (5 bases). CDR1 and CDR2 (germline): SEHNR, FQNEAQ (reference sequence). The CDR3 is made up of 14 amino acids. In nucleotides, the CDR3 is TGTTCCAGCAGCTTAGGAAATACAGGCGATGAGGATTCCTTC. Its translation is CSSSLGNTGDEDSF.

Comments on this clonotype: At one of its ends the junction is not consistent with the germline gene, which may arise from a read error. This chain connects TRBV29-1 to TRBJ1-5; D may be TRBD1 (6 bases). Looked up from germline, CDR1 is SQVTM and CDR2 is ANQGSEA. The CDR3 has 13 residues. CDR3: CRIVGQINQPQHF. In DNA form, the CDR3 reads TGTAGAATTGTCGGACAGATCAATCAGCCCCAGCATTTT.

This clonotype was seen only once. The germline gene is not matched at one end of the junction; a read error may be the cause. V and J are TRBV11-3 and TRBJ1-2; TRBD1 is a possible D gene (6 bases). Germline assignment: CDR1 SGHNT and CDR2 YENEEA. This CDR3 region has 17 residues. Written as DNA, the CDR3 is TGTGCTAGCAGCCCAACGGGACACTCCTCATCCCACTCCGACTACATCTTC. Translated: CASSPTGHSSSHSDYIF.

Only a few counts were recorded for this clonotype. The final CDR3 position lacks the conserved phenylalanine or tryptophan, pointing to a likely read error. The CDR3 DNA sequence: TGTGCCAGCAGTTTGGGGGTGACTCCAGATACGCAGTATCTT. It codes for CASSLGVTPDTQYL. This chain joins TRBV12-3 or TRBV12-4 and TRBJ2-3; D is tentatively TRBD1 or TRBD2 (5 bases each). The CDR3 length is 14 residues. Trimming removed 3 bases from V and 4 bases from J, with 11 bases in between.

Of note for this clonotype: Here the CDR3 omits its conserved ending phenylalanine or tryptophan, so a read error is the likely source. V is TRBV6-2 or TRBV6-3 and J is TRBJ2-7, with 8 positions matching TRBD2. The V gene's germline CDR1 is MNHEY and CDR2 SVGEGT. This CDR3 is 15 amino acids long. Trimming took 0 bases from V and 5 from J; bases not matched to a gene: 6. CDR3: CASSYSAGGQNEQYI. In DNA, the CDR3 is TGTGCCAGCAGTTACTCGGCGGGAGGACAGAACGAGCAGTACATC.

V is TRBV12-3 or TRBV12-4 and J is TRBJ1-2; no clear D gene. V lost 9 bases and J 2 bases, leaving 16 bases between the germline ends. This CDR3 comprises 14 residues. The CDR3 protein is CASLKGGENYGYTF. CDR3 sequence (DNA): TGTGCCAGTCTAAAGGGCGGCGAAAACTATGGCTACACCTTC.

Note on this clonotype: One end of the junction fails to match germline, which may point to a read error. V and J are TRBV4-3 and TRBJ2-3, with 8 bases matching TRBD2. CDR1 and CDR2 from the germline V gene are LGHNA and YSLEER. The CDR3 contains 19 residues. The CDR3 spells CASSQSGLAGGPSTVTQYF. The CDR3 bases are TGCGCCAGCAGCCAAAGTGGACTAGCAGGAGGGCCTAGCACAGTTACGCAGTATTTT.

The chain carries TRBV12-3 or TRBV12-4 and TRBJ2-5; possible D gene TRBD2, 5 bases. Trimming took 10 bases from V and 5 from J, leaving 17 bases between them. The CDR3 loop spans 13 amino acids. This CDR3 reads CANRLSGVETQYF. The CDR3 DNA reads as TGTGCCAACAGATTATCCGGGGTGGAGACCCAGTACTTC.

A note on this clonotype: In this CDR3 the conserved last residue, phenylalanine or tryptophan, is missing, so a read error is likely. The CDR3 protein is CASSLGVLNNQQFL. The CDR3 coding sequence is TGTGCCAGCAGCTTAGGCGTCTTGAACAATCAGCAGTTCCTC. The chain is built from TRBV11-3 and TRBJ2-1, with D unresolved. Germline V gene lookup returns CDR1 SGHNT and CDR2 YENEEA. This CDR3 has 14 residues.

This clonotype came up once. At one end, the junction sequence differs from germline, possibly due to a read error. The J gene is TRBJ1-1, the V gene TRBV6-5, with 7 bases identical to TRBD1. This CDR3 region has 14 residues. Germline V gives CDR1 MNHEY, CDR2 SVGAGI. The CDR3 reads CASSFGQANTEVFF. CDR3 nucleotide sequence: TGTGCCAGCAGTTTCGGACAGGCCAACACTGAAGTTTTCTTT.

A remark on this clonotype: This is likely a read error, given that the CDR3 carries no conserved phenylalanine or tryptophan at its end. V gene TRBV6-5 combines with J gene TRBJ2-6; 12 bases fit TRBD2. Germline lookup yields CDR1 MNHEY and CDR2 SVGAGI. The CDR3 is 19 amino acids. Trimming cost V 4 bases and J 1 base; bases outside gene matches: 8. The CDR3 DNA reads TGTGCCAGCAGTTCGTCCGGGACTAGCGGGCATTCTGGGGCCAACGTCCTGACTTAC. Protein: CASSSSGTSGHSGANVLTY.

A few counts support this clonotype. At one end the junction does not follow the germline gene, possibly because of a read error. The gene calls are TRBV12-3 or TRBV12-4 and TRBJ1-2; D is possibly TRBD1 (6 bases). This CDR3 has 13 amino acids. In DNA form, the CDR3 reads TGTGCCAGCAATTTAACAGGGCTAGTCGGCTATACCTTC. Translating it yields CASNLTGLVGYTF.

As for this clonotype: Here the CDR3 omits its conserved ending phenylalanine or tryptophan, so a read error is the likely source. The V call is TRBV29-1, the J call TRBJ2-3; D perhaps matches TRBD2 (6 bases). This CDR3 has 14 residues. CDR1 is SQVTM, CDR2 ANQGSEA, per germline. V was pared by 7 bases and J by 4 bases, with 18 bases between. The CDR3, as DNA: TGCAGCGCTGAGGGTAACGGGAGTGCAGATACGCAGTATTTA. This gives the protein CSAEGNGSADTQYL.